A selection of T cell receptor beta chains follows, all from one sample in a study of identical twins. TCRdb analysed the 5' RACE reads with MiXCR anew, one entry per CDR3 protein. Of about 700,000 distinct CDR3 sequences listed, around 5.7% are singletons. The material sequenced was naive T cells sorted from blood. The origin of the receptors is a man aged 18 to 29 in good health. The CDR3 runs from the conserved cysteine through the conserved F or W. Each record gives: J gene, D gene, V gene, clone size, CDR3 DNA, CDR3 protein. D genes are given only for firm matches. Where a row states a size, it is once, few, many or the class of an expanded clone; other rows omit it.

>TRBJ2-5|NA|TRBV2|few
TGTGCCAGCAGTTCCCCTGGATCTAGTCGAGTGGGGGAGTACTTC
CASSSPGSSRVGEYF
>TRBJ2-3|TRBD2|TRBV20-1|NA
TGCAGTGCTAGGAGTCTAGCGGGAGAACCAGATACGCAGTATTTT
CSARSLAGEPDTQYF
>TRBJ2-6|NA|TRBV20-1|NA
TGCAGTGCTAGGCTCGGGCGGGGAACTGGGGCCAACGTCCTGACTTTC
CSARLGRGTGANVLTF
>TRBJ2-3|NA|TRBV4-1|many
TGCGCCAGCAGACGCGTAGATACGCAGTATTTT
CASRRVDTQYF
>TRBJ2-7|TRBD2|TRBV20-1|many
TGCAGTCCGCGACTAGCGGGAAATCGGTACGAGCAGTACTTC
CSPRLAGNRYEQYF
>TRBJ1-4|NA|TRBV29-1|many
TGCAGCGGGCAGGGTGAAGGTGAAAAACTGTTTTTT
CSGQGEGEKLFF
>TRBJ2-1|TRBD2|TRBV15|many
TGTGCCACCAGCAGAGGATCGGGGGGTGGTGAGCAGTTCTTC
CATSRGSGGGEQFF
>TRBJ2-1|NA|TRBV7-9|few
TGTGCCAGCAGCAGCTTTGGGTTGTCCAGCTATGAGCAGTTCTTC
CASSSFGLSSYEQFF
>TRBJ2-7|TRBD2|TRBV6-5|many
TGTGCCAGCAGTTACGGACTAGCGGACTCCTACGAGCAGTACTTC
CASSYGLADSYEQYF
>TRBJ2-7|NA|TRBV21-1|NA
TGTGCCAGCAGCACCCGGGACAGGGACGTCCACGAGCAGTACTTC
CASSTRDRDVHEQYF
>TRBJ1-5|TRBD1|TRBV5-5|NA
TGTGCCAGCAGCTCGTCAGGGGGCATTCAGCCCCAGCATTTT
CASSSSGGIQPQHF
>TRBJ2-7|NA|TRBV13|many
TGTGCCAGCAGCTCGAGAGACGGGACTCCTTACGAGCAGTACTTC
CASSSRDGTPYEQYF
>TRBJ2-1|NA|TRBV20-1|NA
TGCAGTGCTAGATGGGGGGTGGATGAGCAGTTCTTC
CSARWGVDEQFF